This T cell receptor (beta chain) appears in the sequencing data of a study of cytomegalovirus exposure and HLA in healthy donors. Study conclusions and caveats: Some highly shared sequence variants likely arose as a pipeline artifact. Follow-up analysis seemed to connect common viral pathogens with several of the most significant clusters identified.

The CDR3 is 16 residues long. The V gene's germline CDR1 is KGHSH and CDR2 LQKENI. Trimming cost V 5 bases and J 0 bases, with 16 bases left between them. Unrecorded immune exposures were likely, despite nominal health at sampling. The study ran its PCR with 60 Vbeta and 13 Jbeta primers. Generated by immunoSEQ multiplex PCR, the TCRdb table keeps only in-frame clones and is missing some. The table shows some 120,000 clones, with 75% to 90% occurring only once. This clone was picked up a small number of times. Antigen unknown. This sequence was found in a man aged 35 to 55 in good health and CMV-seronegative. The chain joins TRBV18 to TRBJ1-1, with D unclear. The sample was PBMCs. CDR3 sequence: CASSSTRKRMNTEAFF. The CDR3 nucleotides are TGTGCCAGCTCAAGTACCCGAAAGAGAATGAACACTGAAGCTTTCTTT.